This TCR beta chain was sequenced during a study of spatial heterogeneity in lung cancer. Germline trimming cut 0 bases from V and 7 bases from J; bases unmatched to any gene: 5. Germline CDR1 LGHDT, CDR2 YNNKEL (reference sequence). CDR3 length equals 16 residues. TCRdb analysed the 5' RACE reads with MiXCR anew, one entry per CDR3 protein. In the table there are tens of thousands of distinct CDR3 sequences, less than 15% of which are singletons. Described time point: sample taken at primary tumor resection. Material for sequencing was whole RNA from tumor, nontumor lung or frozen PBMC, left unsorted.

The chain recombines TRBV3-1 with TRBJ2-1; 11 positions agree with TRBD2. This receptor was taken from a male donor with early-stage non-small cell lung cancer. This specimen was PBMCs, taken at surgery. The CDR3 protein is CASSQETSGRWNEQFF. Written as DNA, the CDR3 is TGTGCCAGCAGCCAAGAAACTAGCGGGAGATGGAATGAGCAGTTCTTC.